Each of the 29 T cell receptor beta chains below was sequenced from the same sample in a study of identical twins. Using its own MiXCR run on the 5' RACE reads, TCRdb lists one record per CDR3 protein. The top ten hold less than 0.35% of the sample, which has some 1,600,000 distinct CDR3 sequences, roughly a third seen once. The sample was cord blood. The receptors originated from a newborn girl in good health.

To note about this clonotype: The junction differs from germline at one of its ends, possibly a read error. The chain employs TRBV7-2 and TRBJ2-3; TRBD1 or TRBD2 may be the D gene (5 bases each). The CDR3 is 14 residues long. The germline V gene has CDR1 SGHTA and CDR2 FQGNSA. The CDR3 coding sequence is TGTGCCAGCAGCTTAGAAGCGGTAACAGGTACGCAGTATTTT. Translation gives CASSLEAVTGTQYF.

This clonotype has just a few counts. The gene calls are TRBV28 and TRBJ2-5, with 11 nucleotides matching TRBD2. CDR3 length: 15 amino acids. Germline-derived CDR1 and CDR2 are MDHEN and SYDVKM. Losses at the gene ends were 5 bases for V and 2 bases for J; bases not matched to a gene: 4. The CDR3 loop reads CASSPSGRIQETQYF. The CDR3 bases are TGTGCCAGCAGTCCTAGCGGGAGGATTCAAGAGACCCAGTACTTC.

This chain connects TRBV18 to TRBJ2-7; perhaps D is TRBD1 or TRBD2 (5 bases each). The V end lost 3 bases, the J end lost 11 bases, and 17 bases lay between the germline ends. CDR1 is KGHSH and CDR2 is LQKENI in the germline V gene. The CDR3 contains 13 residues. The CDR3 protein is CASSPSRDRQKYF. Here the CDR3 DNA reads TGTGCCAGCTCACCGTCCCGGGACCGACAAAAGTACTTC.

This clonotype was found many times. The chain combines TRBV2 with TRBJ2-1; D remains ambiguous. Trimming took off 6 bases at V and 14 bases at J, with 17 bases between the two ends. The CDR3 is made up of 12 amino acids. Germline lookup yields CDR1 SNHLY and CDR2 FYNNEI. CDR3 coding DNA: TGTGCCAGCAGATCGACAAAACCCAACAAGTTCTTC. Translation: CASRSTKPNKFF.

This sequence joins TRBV10-3 and TRBJ2-7; TRBD2 aligns across 7 bases. The CDR3 runs 15 residues. Germline V CDR1 and CDR2: ENHRY, SYGVKD. Trimming took 10 bases from V and 7 from J; bases not matched to a gene: 19. CDR3 DNA: TGTGCCACGGGGGGTGGGAGGGCCAGGAACAATGAGCAGTACTTC. Protein sequence: CATGGGRARNNEQYF.

The chain recombines TRBV5-6 with TRBJ2-7; D is undetermined. The CDR3 consists of 14 residues. The V end was cut by 4 bases, the J end by 3 bases, with 14 bases between. Germline V CDR1 and CDR2: SGHDT, YYEEEE. The CDR3 bases are TGTGCCAGCAGCGATAGCCGGGTCTACTACGAGCAGTACTTC. It is translated as CASSDSRVYYEQYF.

Only a few counts were recorded for this clonotype. J is TRBJ2-3 and V is TRBV11-2; possibly TRBD2 for D (6 bases). This CDR3 contains 17 residues. Trimming stripped 1 base from V and 6 bases from J, with 20 bases between. Per germline, CDR1 SGHAT and CDR2 FQNNGV. For the CDR3, the DNA is TGTGCCAGCAGCTTAGTACGGGGGAGGTGGTTTCTCGATACGCAGTATTTT. Translation gives CASSLVRGRWFLDTQYF.

The V gene is TRBV24-1, the J gene TRBJ2-1; the match to TRBD1 covers 9 bases. V dropped 3 bases and J dropped 8; count of bases not matched to a gene: 7. This CDR3 has 15 amino acids. Per germline, CDR1 KGHDR and CDR2 SFDVKD. The CDR3, as DNA: TGTGCCACCAGTGATCGCTGGACAGGGGAGGATGAGCAGTTCTTC. Translating gives CATSDRWTGEDEQFF.

A few counts support this clonotype. The V and J genes are TRBV4-2 and TRBJ2-7; either TRBD1 or TRBD2 may fit D (5 bases each). Germline CDR1 reads LGHNA; CDR2 reads YNFKEQ. The ends were cut back, 4 bases at V and 3 bases at J, with 10 bases in the middle. The CDR3 sequence is 13 residues long. The CDR3 DNA reads TGTGCCAGCAGCCCGGGACCCCGCTACGAGCAGTACTTC. It yields the protein CASSPGPRYEQYF.

This clonotype appeared many times. The chain links TRBV29-1 to TRBJ2-5, with 11 nucleotides matching TRBD2. Germline V gene data show CDR1 as SQVTM and CDR2 as ANQGSEA. The length of the CDR3 is 14 residues. V was pared by 6 bases and J by 3 bases, with 6 bases of the junction left unmatched. The CDR3: CSVSGLADKETQYF. Written as DNA, the CDR3 is TGCAGCGTCTCGGGACTAGCGGATAAAGAGACCCAGTACTTC.

The rearrangement joins TRBV6-1 to TRBJ1-5, with 8 positions matching TRBD1. The CDR3 loop spans 18 amino acids. CDR1 is MNHNS and CDR2 is SASEGT in the germline V gene. Unmatched junction bases numbered 8, after V lost 1 base and J lost 0 bases. The chain's CDR3 is CASSEDRRGPYSNQPQHF. In DNA form, the CDR3 reads TGTGCCAGCAGTGAAGACCGCAGGGGGCCTTATAGCAATCAGCCCCAGCATTTT.

The J gene is TRBJ2-2, the V gene TRBV20-1; D uncertain. The CDR3 spans 13 residues. V lost 3 bases to trimming and J lost 6 bases, with 11 bases between them. Germline V gene data show CDR1 as DFQATT and CDR2 as SNEGSKA (reference sequence). CDR3 in amino acids: CSASSPFPGELFF. The CDR3 DNA reads TGCAGTGCTAGCTCACCTTTCCCCGGGGAGCTGTTTTTT.

In this sample, this clonotype turned up a few times. This sequence joins TRBV9 and TRBJ2-3, with 12 bases lining up with TRBD2. This CDR3 spans 14 amino acids. V trimming: 3 bases; J trimming: 5 bases; junction bases outside the gene matches: 1. Germline CDR1 and CDR2: SGDLS and YYNGEE. CDR3 sequence: CASSASGREDTQYF. For the CDR3, the DNA is TGTGCCAGCAGCGCTAGCGGGAGGGAAGATACGCAGTATTTT.

There are many counts of this clonotype. The CDR3 loop is CASSYSLLAGRETQYF. Written as DNA, the CDR3 is TGTGCCAGCAGTTACTCTCTTCTAGCGGGGAGGGAGACCCAGTACTTC. The chain carries TRBV6-5 and TRBJ2-5; 9 bases are a match to TRBD2. The junction had 7 bases not matched to a gene; V was cut back by 0 bases and J by 5 bases. CDR3 length equals 16 residues. Germline loops: CDR1 MNHEY, CDR2 SVGAGI.

This clonotype turned up a few times. The chain links TRBV6-1 to TRBJ2-1; no firm D call. Trimming removed 5 bases from V and 6 bases from J, with 20 bases in between. Per the germline V gene, CDR1 is MNHNS and CDR2 is SASEGT. The CDR3 spans 16 residues. CDR3 in amino acids: CASSTLSRSPSNEQFF. The CDR3 DNA follows: TGTGCCAGCAGTACCCTCTCTCGGTCTCCGAGCAATGAGCAGTTCTTC.

The V and J genes are TRBV5-1 and TRBJ2-3; possible D gene TRBD2, 5 bases. Germline-derived CDR1 and CDR2 are SGHRS and YFSETQ. CDR3 length equals 17 residues. Trimming removed 4 bases at V and 2 bases at J, with 20 bases between. The CDR3 sequence is CASSGSGERLLTDTQYF. CDR3 coding DNA: TGCGCCAGCAGCGGGTCCGGGGAGCGCCTCCTCACAGATACGCAGTATTTT. The complete variable domain, with remaining parts taken from reference TRBV5-1 and TRBJ2-3, reads KAGVTQTPRYLIKTRGQQVTLSCSPISGHRSVSWYQQTPGQGLQFLFEYFSETQRNKGNFPGRFSGRQFSNSRSEMNVSTLELGDSALYLCASSGSGERLLTDTQYFGPGTRLTVL.

This clonotype was counted many times. The genes are TRBV11-2 and TRBJ2-3; D is unresolved. The germline gives CDR1 SGHAT, CDR2 FQNNGV. V lost 3 bases and J lost 1, with 8 bases in between. The CDR3 is 14 residues long. CDR3 DNA: TGTGCCAGCAGCTTGATGACTGGCACAGATACGCAGTATTTT. It specifies CASSLMTGTDTQYF. The complete variable domain, with remaining parts taken from reference TRBV11-2 and TRBJ2-3, reads EAGVAQSPRYKIIEKRQSVAFWCNPISGHATLYWYQQILGQGPKLLIQFQNNGVVDDSQLPKDRFSAERLKGVDSTLKIQPAKLEDSAVYLCASSLMTGTDTQYFGPGTRLTVL.

This clonotype appeared many times. This chain uses TRBV29-1 with TRBJ1-2; D unclear. CDR3 length: 11 amino acids. CDR1 is SQVTM and CDR2 is ANQGSEA in the germline V gene. The ends were cut back, 2 bases at V and 2 bases at J, with 3 bases in the middle. The CDR3 nucleotides are TGCAGCGTTGAAATCAACTATGGCTACACCTTC. This encodes CSVEINYGYTF. Complete variable domain (other parts from reference TRBV29-1 and TRBJ1-2): SAVISQKPSRDICQRGTSLTIQCQVDSQVTMMFWYRQQPGQSLTLIATANQGSEATYESGFVIDKFPISRPNLTFSTLTVSNMSPEDSSIYLCSVEINYGYTFGSGTRLTVV.

The genes are TRBV7-9 and TRBJ2-1; 10 nucleotides line up with TRBD2. The CDR3 covers 16 residues. Germline CDR1 SEHNR, CDR2 FQNEAQ (reference sequence). Trimming took 5 bases from V and 0 from J; bases not matched to a gene: 4. CDR3 residues: CASSGPSGGSYNEQFF. In DNA form, the CDR3 reads TGTGCCAGCAGCGGCCCTAGCGGGGGCTCCTACAATGAGCAGTTCTTC. Full variable domain (remainder filled in from reference TRBV7-9 and TRBJ2-1): DTGVSQNPRHKITKRGQNVTFRCDPISEHNRLYWYRQTLGQGPEFLTYFQNEAQLEKSRLLSDRFSAERPKGSFSTLEIQRTEQGDSAMYLCASSGPSGGSYNEQFFGPGTRLTVL.

This chain links TRBV12-3 or TRBV12-4 with TRBJ1-1; no reliable D call. V gave up 3 bases and J gave up 5 bases, with 10 bases separating them. This CDR3 has 13 amino acids. The CDR3 sequence is CASSFSQWTEAFF. CDR3 DNA: TGTGCCAGCAGTTTTTCCCAGTGGACTGAAGCTTTCTTT.

The CDR3 bases are TGTGCCAGCAGTTTACTGGGACTCCACCCCTCTATCACCGGGGAGCTGTTTTTT. Protein: CASSLLGLHPSITGELFF. The V and J genes are TRBV28 and TRBJ2-2; D may be TRBD2 (6 bases). The CDR3 loop spans 18 amino acids. Between the trimmed V and J ends, which lost 2 bases and 4 bases, there was a span of 20 bases. Germline V gene sequence: CDR1 MDHEN, CDR2 SYDVKM.

The chain combines TRBV9 with TRBJ2-7; TRBD2 agrees at 7 bases. After removal of 2 bases from V and 3 bases from J, the junction contained 5 bases not matched to a gene. This CDR3 spans 14 amino acids. Germline CDR1 reads SGDLS; CDR2 reads YYNGEE. The CDR3 sequence: CASSVGGIDYEQYF. The CDR3 region has the DNA TGTGCCAGCAGCGTGGGAGGGATTGACTACGAGCAGTACTTC.

The CDR3 reads CASSRQTMNTEAFF. CDR3 DNA: TGCGCCAGCAGTCGACAGACGATGAACACTGAAGCTTTCTTT. The chain employs TRBV5-1 and TRBJ1-1, with D maybe TRBD1 (5 bases). CDR1 SGHRS and CDR2 YFSETQ come from the germline V gene. V was pared by 5 bases and J by 0 bases, with 11 bases between. The length of the CDR3 is 14 residues.

Notes on this clonotype: The junction departs from the called germline gene at one end, perhaps through a read error. The chain employs TRBV7-9 and TRBJ2-5; D possibly corresponds to TRBD1 (6 bases). CDR3 length: 15 amino acids. The germline V gene encodes CDR1 SEHNR and CDR2 FQNEAQ (reference sequence). The DNA of the CDR3 is TGTGCCAGCAGCTATATAGCCTGGGGGCAAGAGACCCAGTGCTTC. Amino acids: CASSYIAWGQETQCF. Full variable domain (outside the CDR3, taken from reference TRBV7-9 and TRBJ2-5): DTGVSQNPRHKITKRGQNVTFRCDPISEHNRLYWYRQTLGQGPEFLTYFQNEAQLEKSRLLSDRFSAERPKGSFSTLEIQRTEQGDSAMYLCASSYIAWGQETQCFGPGTRLLVL.

The chain combines TRBV6-2 or TRBV6-3 with TRBJ1-6, with D possibly TRBD1 on 6 matching bases. Germline CDR1 reads MNHEY; CDR2 reads SVGEGT. V shed 0 bases and J shed 7 bases, with 19 bases lying between them. The CDR3 totals 18 residues. CDR3 amino acids: CASSYSVGGLAGNSPLHF. In DNA, the CDR3 is TGTGCCAGCAGTTACTCTGTCGGGGGGCTCGCTGGGAATTCACCCCTCCACTTT.

The V and J genes are TRBV7-2 and TRBJ2-1; D may correspond to TRBD1 or TRBD2 (5 bases each). The germline V gene has CDR1 SGHTA and CDR2 FQGNSA. The CDR3 covers 13 residues. Trimming cost V 3 bases and J 8 bases, with 11 bases left between them. In nucleotides, the CDR3 is TGTGCCAGCAGCTTTCAATCGGGGCATGAGCAGTTCTTC. It yields the protein CASSFQSGHEQFF.

The CDR3 DNA sequence: TGTGCCAGCAGCCAAGACGGGACTAGCGGGGGGGCCAGTCCCCAGTACTTC. It translates to CASSQDGTSGGASPQYF. The rearrangement uses TRBV4-2 and TRBJ2-7; 16 nucleotides align to TRBD2. The germline gives CDR1 LGHNA, CDR2 YNFKEQ. The J segment lost 10 bases and the V segment lost 0 bases, leaving 9 bases of the junction unmatched. This CDR3 spans 17 amino acids.

The gene calls are TRBV6-2 or TRBV6-3 and TRBJ2-3, with D possibly being TRBD2 (6 bases). The CDR3 covers 15 residues. V was shortened by 2 bases and J by 3 bases, with 12 bases between the two germline ends. CDR1 and CDR2 (germline): MNHEY, SVGEGT. CDR3 in DNA: TGTGCCAGCAGTTACGTCGGAGGGCCAACAGATACGCAGTATTTT. This encodes CASSYVGGPTDTQYF.

V usage is TRBV29-1 and J usage is TRBJ2-4, with 9 bases identical to TRBD1. TRBJ2-7 explains the end of the DNA better; the J call may be wrong. The CDR3 has 12 amino acids. Germline-derived CDR1 and CDR2 are SQVTM and ANQGSEA. CDR3 nucleotide sequence: TGCAGCACCGGGACAGGGAGGGACGAGCAGTACTTC. This encodes CSTGTGRDEQYF.